This T cell receptor (beta chain) came from a study of shared clonotypes between healthy human individuals. Evenly divided among several immunoSEQ plates was the genomic DNA of each subset. Assay used: immunoSEQ multiplex PCR; TCRdb lists only in-frame clones, some missing. The repertoire holds more than 1.2 million clones, with about 98.5% as singletons. Germline values: CDR1 SQVTM, CDR2 ANQGSEA. The germline V and J ends were trimmed by 4 bases and 8 bases, with 8 bases remaining between them. This CDR3 has 10 amino acids. This clone was picked up one time. The receptor was derived from a man aged 25 to 40 in good health. V gene TRBV29-1 combines with J gene TRBJ1-1, with no clear D. Sequencing input: naive CD4+ T cells sorted from blood. Described subset: CD45RA+ positively selected. CDR3 nucleotide sequence: TGCAGCGTTGTATTCTTGGAAGCTTTCTTT. Its protein is CSVVFLEAFF. Filled out from reference TRBV29-1 and TRBJ1-1, the complete variable domain reads SAVISQKPSRDICQRGTSLTIQCQVDSQVTMMFWYRQQPGQSLTLIATANQGSEATYESGFVIDKFPISRPNLTFSTLTVSNMSPEDSSIYLCSVVFLEAFFGQGTRLTVV.